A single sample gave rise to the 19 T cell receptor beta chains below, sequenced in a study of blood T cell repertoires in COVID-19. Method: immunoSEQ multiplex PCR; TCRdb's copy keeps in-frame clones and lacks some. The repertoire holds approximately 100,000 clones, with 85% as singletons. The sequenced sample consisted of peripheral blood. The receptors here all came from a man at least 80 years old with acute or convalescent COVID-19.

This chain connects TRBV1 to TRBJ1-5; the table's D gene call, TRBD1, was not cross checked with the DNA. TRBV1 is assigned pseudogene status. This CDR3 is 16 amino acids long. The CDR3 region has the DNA TGCACCAGCAGCCAAGATACGAGGGGGAGCAATCAGCCCCAGCATTTT. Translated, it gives CTSSQDTRGSNQPQHF.

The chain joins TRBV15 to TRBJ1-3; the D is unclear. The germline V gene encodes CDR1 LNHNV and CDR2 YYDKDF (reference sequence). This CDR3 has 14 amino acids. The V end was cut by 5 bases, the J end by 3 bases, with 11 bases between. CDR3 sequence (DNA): TGTGCCACCAGCCCCTCGGCGGGTGGAAACACCATATATTTT. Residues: CATSPSAGGNTIYF. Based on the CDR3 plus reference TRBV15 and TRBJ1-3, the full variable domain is DAMVIQNPRYQVTQFGKPVTLSCSQTLNHNVMYWYQQKSSQAPKLLFHYYDKDFNNEADTPDNFQSRRPNTSFCFLDIRSPGLGDTAMYLCATSPSAGGNTIYFGEGSWLTVV.

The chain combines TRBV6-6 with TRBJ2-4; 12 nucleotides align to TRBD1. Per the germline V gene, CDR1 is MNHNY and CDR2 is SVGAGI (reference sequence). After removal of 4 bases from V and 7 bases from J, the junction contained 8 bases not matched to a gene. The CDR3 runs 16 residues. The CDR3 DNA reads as TGTGCCAGCAGTTCACCGGGACAGGGGGCGCGGAACATTCAGTACTTC. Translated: CASSSPGQGARNIQYF.

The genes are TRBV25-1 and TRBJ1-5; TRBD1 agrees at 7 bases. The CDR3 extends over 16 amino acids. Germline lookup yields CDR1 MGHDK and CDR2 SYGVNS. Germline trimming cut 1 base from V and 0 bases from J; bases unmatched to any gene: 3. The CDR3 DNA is TGTGCCAGCAGTGAATCCGGGACAGATAGCAATCAGCCCCAGCATTTT. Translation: CASSESGTDSNQPQHF. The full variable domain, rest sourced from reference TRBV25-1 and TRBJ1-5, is EADIYQTPRYLVIGTGKKITLECSQTMGHDKMYWYQQDPGMELHLIHYSYGVNSTEKGDLSSESTVSRIRTEHFPLTLESARPSHTSQYLCASSESGTDSNQPQHFGDGTRLSIL.

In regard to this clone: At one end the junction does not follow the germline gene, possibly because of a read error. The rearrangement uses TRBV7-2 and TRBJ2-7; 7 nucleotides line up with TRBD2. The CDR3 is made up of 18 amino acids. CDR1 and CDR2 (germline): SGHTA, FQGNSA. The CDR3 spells CASSLATNSGGRSYEQYF. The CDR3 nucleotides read TGTGCCAGCAGCCTAGCCACAAATTCGGGAGGCCGCTCCTACGAGCAGTACTTC.

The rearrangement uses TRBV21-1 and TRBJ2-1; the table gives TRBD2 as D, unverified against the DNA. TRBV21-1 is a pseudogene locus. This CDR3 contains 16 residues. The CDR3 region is CASSKLVAGSYNEQFF. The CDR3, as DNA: TGTGCCAGCAGCAAACTGGTAGCCGGCTCCTACAATGAGCAGTTCTTC.

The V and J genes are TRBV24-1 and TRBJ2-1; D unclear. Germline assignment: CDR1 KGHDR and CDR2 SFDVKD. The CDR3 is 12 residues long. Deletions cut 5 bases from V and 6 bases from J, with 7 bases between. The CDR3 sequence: CATSGRINEQFF. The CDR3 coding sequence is TGTGCCACCAGTGGGCGGATCAATGAGCAGTTCTTC.

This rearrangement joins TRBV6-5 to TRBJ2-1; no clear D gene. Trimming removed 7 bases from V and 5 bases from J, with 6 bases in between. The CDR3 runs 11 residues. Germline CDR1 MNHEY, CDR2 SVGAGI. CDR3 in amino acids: CASTVNNEQFF. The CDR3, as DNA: TGTGCCAGCACAGTGAACAATGAGCAGTTCTTC.

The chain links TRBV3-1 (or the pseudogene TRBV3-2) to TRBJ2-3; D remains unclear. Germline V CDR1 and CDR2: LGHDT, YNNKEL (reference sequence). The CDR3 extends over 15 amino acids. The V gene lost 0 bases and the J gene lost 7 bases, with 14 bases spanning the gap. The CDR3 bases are TGTGCCAGCAGCCAAGAAGGTTACGGGTTGTATACGCAGTATTTT. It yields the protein CASSQEGYGLYTQYF.

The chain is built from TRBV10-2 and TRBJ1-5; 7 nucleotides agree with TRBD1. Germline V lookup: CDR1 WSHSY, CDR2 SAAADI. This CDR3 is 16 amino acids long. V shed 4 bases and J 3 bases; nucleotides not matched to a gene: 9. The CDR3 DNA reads TGCGCCAGCAGTGGGGCAACAGGGGTGTTCAATCAGCCCCAGCATTTT. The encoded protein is CASSGATGVFNQPQHF.

CDR3: CAWSGENYGYTF. In nucleotides, the CDR3 is TGTGCCTGGTCAGGGGAGAACTATGGCTACACCTTC. J is TRBJ1-2 and V is TRBV30; the D gene is possibly TRBD1 (6 bases). This CDR3 region has 12 residues. V lost 5 bases to trimming and J lost 2 bases, with 9 bases between them. The germline CDR1 and CDR2 sequences are GTSNPN and SVGIG (reference sequence). Filled out from reference TRBV30 and TRBJ1-2, the complete variable domain reads SQTIHQWPATLVQPVGSPLSLECTVEGTSNPNLYWYRQAAGRGLQLLFYSVGIGQISSEVPQNLSASRPQDRQFILSSKKLLLSDSGFYLCAWSGENYGYTFGSGTRLTVV.

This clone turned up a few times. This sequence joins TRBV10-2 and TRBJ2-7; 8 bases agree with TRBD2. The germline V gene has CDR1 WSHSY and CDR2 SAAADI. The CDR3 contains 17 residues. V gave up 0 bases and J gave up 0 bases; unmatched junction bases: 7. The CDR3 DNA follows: TGCGCCAGCAGTGAGTCCCGTCGCACTAGCGGCTCCTACGAGCAGTACTTC. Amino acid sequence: CASSESRRTSGSYEQYF.

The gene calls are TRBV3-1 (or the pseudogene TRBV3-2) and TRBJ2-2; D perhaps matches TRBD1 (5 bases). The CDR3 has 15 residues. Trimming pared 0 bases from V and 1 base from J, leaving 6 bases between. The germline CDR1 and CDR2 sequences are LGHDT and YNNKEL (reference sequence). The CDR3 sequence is CASSQDDRNTGELFF. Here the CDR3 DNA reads TGTGCCAGCAGCCAAGACGACAGGAACACCGGGGAGCTGTTTTTT.

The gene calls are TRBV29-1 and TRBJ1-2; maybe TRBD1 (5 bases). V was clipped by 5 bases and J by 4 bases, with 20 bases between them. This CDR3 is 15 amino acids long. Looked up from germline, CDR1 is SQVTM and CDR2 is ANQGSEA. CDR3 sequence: CSVPVSSQGRYGYTF. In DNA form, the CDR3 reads TGCAGCGTTCCCGTATCATCTCAGGGCCGCTATGGCTACACCTTC.

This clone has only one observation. Here the CDR3 DNA reads TGTGCCAGTAGTACCCAGGTCACCGGGGAGCTGTTTTTT. Protein product: CASSTQVTGELFF. The chain links TRBV19 to TRBJ2-2; D is unresolved. Germline V gene lookup returns CDR1 LNHDA and CDR2 SQIVND (reference sequence). Trimming stripped 4 bases from V and 4 bases from J, with 7 bases between. The CDR3 spans 13 residues.

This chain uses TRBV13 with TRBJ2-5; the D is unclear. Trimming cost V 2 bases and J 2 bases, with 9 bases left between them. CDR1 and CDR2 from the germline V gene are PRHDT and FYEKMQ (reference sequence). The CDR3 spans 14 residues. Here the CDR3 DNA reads TGTGCCAGCAGCTTAAACCGGCGGCAAGAGACCCAGTACTTC. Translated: CASSLNRRQETQYF.

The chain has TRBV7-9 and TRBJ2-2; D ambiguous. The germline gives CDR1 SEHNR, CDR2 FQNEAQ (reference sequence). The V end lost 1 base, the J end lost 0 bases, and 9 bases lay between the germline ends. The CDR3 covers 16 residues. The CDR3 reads CASSLVVQTNTGELFF. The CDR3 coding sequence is TGTGCCAGCAGCTTAGTCGTGCAGACGAACACCGGGGAGCTGTTTTTT.

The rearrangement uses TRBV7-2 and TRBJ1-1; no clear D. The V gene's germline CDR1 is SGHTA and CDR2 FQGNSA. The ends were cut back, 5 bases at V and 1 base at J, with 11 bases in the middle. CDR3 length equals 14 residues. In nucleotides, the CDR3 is TGTGCCAGCAGCCCCGATCGAGCGAACACTGAAGCTTTCTTT. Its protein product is CASSPDRANTEAFF.

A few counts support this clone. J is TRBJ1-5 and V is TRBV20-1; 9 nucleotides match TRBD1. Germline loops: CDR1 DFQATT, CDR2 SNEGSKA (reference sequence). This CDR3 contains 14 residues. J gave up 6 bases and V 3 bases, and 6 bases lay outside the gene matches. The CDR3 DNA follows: TGCAGTGCTAGTGCACAGGGGGCTGGTCAGCCCCAGCATTTT. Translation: CSASAQGAGQPQHF.